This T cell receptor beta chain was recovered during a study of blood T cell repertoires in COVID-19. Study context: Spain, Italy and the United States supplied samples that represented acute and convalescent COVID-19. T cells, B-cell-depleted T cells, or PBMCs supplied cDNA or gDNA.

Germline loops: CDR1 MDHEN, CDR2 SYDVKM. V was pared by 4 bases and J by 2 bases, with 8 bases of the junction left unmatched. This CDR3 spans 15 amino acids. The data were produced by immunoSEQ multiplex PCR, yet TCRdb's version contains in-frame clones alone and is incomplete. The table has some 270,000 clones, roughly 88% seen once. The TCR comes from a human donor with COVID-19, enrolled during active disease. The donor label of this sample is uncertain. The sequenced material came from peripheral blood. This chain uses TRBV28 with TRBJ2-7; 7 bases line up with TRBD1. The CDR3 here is CASSSSGGSTYEQYF. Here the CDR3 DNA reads TGTGCCAGCAGTTCCTCAGGGGGATCGACCTACGAGCAGTACTTC.